The rows below give T cell receptor beta chains drawn from one sample of a study of blood T cell repertoires in COVID-19. Some clones are missing from TCRdb's copy, which holds only in-frame ones; the method was immunoSEQ multiplex PCR. Of 250,000 to 350,000 clones listed, about 89% are singletons. What was sequenced was peripheral blood. These receptors all come from a woman between 40 and 50 years old who had recovered from COVID-19. CDR3s include the opening cysteine and the closing phenylalanine or tryptophan. A D gene is named only where the DNA matches it firmly. Part of the rows lack a size; the others show once, few, many or a class for expanded clones.

>TRBJ1-5|TRBD1|TRBV9|once
CASSGGQKNQPQHF
TGTGCCAGCAGCGGGGGACAGAAAAATCAGCCCCAGCATTTT
>TRBJ2-3|-|TRBV7-9|-
CASSLPNTDTQYF
TGTGCCAGCAGCTTACCTAATACAGATACGCAGTATTTT
>TRBJ2-3|-|TRBV7-3|-
CASSSGGGRTDTQYF
TGTGCCAGCAGCTCGGGCGGCGGGCGCACAGATACGCAGTATTTT
>TRBJ1-2|TRBD1|TRBV11-1|-
CASSLAGGQDGYTF
TGTGCCAGCAGCTTAGCAGGGGGACAGGATGGCTACACCTTC
>TRBJ2-1|-|TRBV7-9|few
CASSNPGKRFLQFF
TGTGCCAGCAGCAACCCTGGGAAGCGGTTCTTGCAGTTCTTC
>TRBJ2-7|-|TRBV30|once
CAWGVGAYEQYF
TGTGCCTGGGGGGTCGGGGCCTACGAGCAGTACTTC
>TRBJ1-2|-|TRBV11-2|-
CASSRTEVGYTF
TGTGCCAGCAGCCGAACTGAGGTGGGCTACACCTTC
>TRBJ2-5|TRBD1|TRBV11-3|-
CASSVDRGRWETQYF
TGTGCCAGCAGCGTCGACAGGGGGCGCTGGGAGACCCAGTACTTC
>TRBJ2-2|TRBD2|TRBV28|-
CASSGEGLGIGELFF
TGTGCCAGCAGTGGAGAGGGACTAGGAATCGGGGAGCTGTTTTTT
>TRBJ2-3|TRBD2|TRBV9|-
CASSEAGSTDTQYF
TGTGCCAGCAGCGAAGCGGGAAGCACAGATACGCAGTATTTT
>TRBJ2-7|-|TRBV2|-
CASSPGGNSYEQYF
TGTGCCAGCAGTCCCGGGGGAAACTCCTACGAGCAGTACTTC
>TRBJ2-5|TRBD2|TRBV3-1/TRBV3-2|-
CASSQGLASQETQYF
TGTGCCAGCAGCCAAGGACTAGCGAGCCAAGAGACCCAGTACTTC
>TRBJ1-4|-|TRBV11-2|-
CASSLGAEKLFF
TGTGCCAGCAGCTTGGGGGCCGAAAAACTGTTTTTT
>TRBJ2-4|-|TRBV6-4|-
CASRDLGVPKNIQYF
TGTGCCAGCAGGGACCTCGGGGTGCCCAAAAACATTCAGTACTTC
>TRBJ1-5|TRBD1|TRBV10-1|-
CASSEWDRASNQPQHF
TGCGCCAGCAGTGAGTGGGACAGGGCAAGCAATCAGCCCCAGCATTTT
>TRBJ2-7|TRBD1|TRBV2|-
CASSELVTGDEQYF
TGTGCCAGCAGTGAATTGGTGACAGGGGACGAGCAGTACTTC
>TRBJ2-5|-|TRBV10-2|-
CASSEQGQETQYF
TGCGCCAGCAGCGAACAGGGTCAAGAGACCCAGTACTTC
>TRBJ2-7|TRBD2|TRBV27|-
CASSFFPGTSGFPYEQYF
TGTGCCAGCAGTTTCTTTCCCGGGACTAGCGGTTTCCCCTACGAGCAGTACTTC
>TRBJ2-6|TRBD2|TRBV18|-
CASSPREGGANVLTF
TGTGCCAGCTCACCAAGGGAGGGCGGGGCCAACGTCCTGACTTTC
>TRBJ2-1|TRBD2|TRBV19|-
CASSAGTSGRYNEQFF
TGTGCCAGTAGCGCCGGGACTAGCGGGAGGTACAATGAGCAGTTCTTC
>TRBJ1-1|-|TRBV4-2|-
CASSQDQGTAEAFF
TGTGCCAGCAGCCAAGATCAGGGGACGGCTGAAGCTTTCTTT
>TRBJ1-4|-|TRBV19|once
CASSPSASATNEKLFF
TGTGCCAGTAGCCCATCTGCGAGTGCAACTAATGAAAAACTGTTTTTT
>TRBJ1-1|TRBD1|TRBV9|-
CASSERQGSEAFF
TGTGCCAGCAGCGAACGACAGGGCTCAGAAGCTTTCTTT
>TRBJ2-7|-|TRBV24-1|-
CATSDLQDGTPRAFHEQYF
TGTGCCACCAGTGATTTACAAGACGGGACACCGAGGGCGTTCCACGAGCAGTACTTC
>TRBJ2-7|-|TRBV4-1|-
CASSRTSGLADYEQYF
TGCGCCAGCAGCCGAACCTCGGGACTCGCGGACTACGAGCAGTACTTC
>TRBJ1-1|-|TRBV20-1|-
CSASGAEAFF
TGCAGTGCTAGTGGCGCCGAAGCTTTCTTT
>TRBJ2-1|-|TRBV30|-
CAWTPGIANNEQFF
TGTGCCTGGACGCCAGGCATAGCGAACAATGAGCAGTTCTTC
>TRBJ1-3|-|TRBV9|-
CASSVDDYSGNTIYF
TGTGCCAGCAGCGTAGATGACTACTCTGGAAACACCATATATTTT
>TRBJ2-7|-|TRBV3-1/TRBV3-2|-
CASSQGAATYEQYF
TGTGCCAGCAGCCAAGGGGCAGCCACCTACGAGCAGTACTTC
>TRBJ1-2|-|TRBV2|-
CASSEGGGSYGYTF
TGTGCCAGCAGTGAAGGGGGGGGCTCCTATGGCTACACCTTC
>TRBJ2-3|TRBD1|TRBV9|-
CASSVLSGGIDTQYF
TGTGCCAGCAGCGTATTGTCAGGGGGCATAGATACGCAGTATTTT
>TRBJ1-1|-|TRBV6-5|few
CASSPKYSNTEAFF
TGTGCCAGCAGTCCGAAATACTCGAACACTGAAGCTTTCTTT
>TRBJ2-2|TRBD1|TRBV24-1|once
CATSDSQTGGDVGELFF
TGTGCCACCAGTGATTCCCAGACAGGGGGCGATGTCGGGGAGCTGTTTTTT
>TRBJ2-3|TRBD2|TRBV2|-
CASGPTSGRGGTDTQYF
TGTGCCAGCGGACCAACTAGCGGGAGGGGGGGCACAGATACGCAGTATTTT
>TRBJ1-2|-|TRBV5-4|-
CASRVGGGDYGYTF
TGTGCCAGCAGAGTGGGGGGAGGGGACTATGGCTACACCTTC
>TRBJ2-3|TRBD2|TRBV4-2|-
CASSYGRGDTDTQYF
TGTGCCAGCAGCTACGGCCGGGGGGACACAGATACGCAGTATTTT
>TRBJ1-2|TRBD1|TRBV27|-
CASSSGGYGYTF
TGTGCCAGCAGTTCAGGGGGCTATGGCTACACCTTC
>TRBJ1-4|TRBD1|TRBV18|-
CASSSGQGTSTGNEKLFF
TGTGCCAGCTCATCGGGACAGGGGACTTCAACTGGTAATGAAAAACTGTTTTTT
>TRBJ2-1|-|TRBV19|once
CASSMETGHGRSYNEQFF
TGTGCCAGTAGTATGGAGACAGGACACGGGCGCTCCTACAATGAGCAGTTCTTC
>TRBJ2-7|-|TRBV7-9|-
CASRIPEGPSYEQYF
TGTGCCAGCAGGATCCCCGAGGGCCCCTCCTACGAGCAGTACTTC
>TRBJ2-1|TRBD2|TRBV2|-
CASGGGTSGYNEQFF
TGTGCCAGCGGGGGGGGGACTAGCGGCTACAATGAGCAGTTCTTC
>TRBJ1-6|-|TRBV30|-
CAWDKDRTFLTSPLHF
TGTGCCTGGGATAAAGACAGGACTTTTCTGACTTCACCCCTCCACTTT
>TRBJ2-5|TRBD2|TRBV2|-
CASSAGGETQYF
TGTGCCAGCAGTGCCGGGGGGGAGACCCAGTACTTC
>TRBJ1-5|TRBD1|TRBV28|once
CASSSGQAMNQPQHF
TGTGCCAGCAGTTCCGGACAGGCGATGAATCAGCCCCAGCATTTT
>TRBJ2-7|-|TRBV7-2|once
CASRPGGTYEQYF
TGTGCCAGCAGGCCCGGCGGTACCTACGAGCAGTACTTC
>TRBJ2-4|TRBD2|TRBV10-3|-
CATLREGGYIQYF
TGTGCCACACTGAGGGAGGGTGGGTACATTCAGTACTTC
>TRBJ2-4|TRBD2|TRBV13|-
CASSYERDENIQYF
TGTGCCAGCAGCTATGAGCGGGACGAAAACATTCAGTACTTC
>TRBJ2-7|-|TRBV2|-
CASSEGPIDEQYF
TGTGCCAGCAGTGAGGGGCCTATCGACGAGCAGTACTTC
>TRBJ2-3|-|TRBV2|-
CASRATGLIFTDTQYF
TGTGCCAGCAGGGCTACAGGGCTCATATTCACAGATACGCAGTATTTT
>TRBJ2-4|TRBD2|TRBV18|-
CASSPPWAGGAKNIQYF
TGTGCCAGCTCACCACCGTGGGCGGGAGGGGCCAAAAACATTCAGTACTTC
>TRBJ2-1|TRBD2|TRBV28|-
CASSRAGNEQFF
TGTGCCAGCTCAAGAGCGGGGAATGAGCAGTTCTTC
>TRBJ2-2|-|TRBV7-9|-
CASTLEWASVNDGTGELFF
TGTGCCAGCACCCTAGAGTGGGCTAGCGTCAACGACGGCACCGGGGAGCTGTTTTTT
>TRBJ2-2|-|TRBV11-2|few
CASSPGGAGELFF
TGTGCCAGCAGCCCCGGAGGAGCCGGGGAGCTGTTTTTT
>TRBJ2-2|TRBD1|TRBV19|-
CASSKGDRGTGELFF
TGTGCCAGTAGTAAAGGGGACAGGGGCACCGGGGAGCTGTTTTTT
>TRBJ2-7|TRBD2|TRBV5-4|-
CASSLSSGSSYEQYF
TGTGCCAGCAGCCTGTCTAGCGGGAGCTCCTACGAGCAGTACTTC
>TRBJ2-7|-|TRBV5-1|-
CASSLAGDEQYF
TGCGCCAGCAGCTTGGCCGGTGACGAGCAGTACTTC
>TRBJ1-2|TRBD1|TRBV29-1|-
CSVDGQGAGYGYTF
TGCAGCGTTGATGGACAGGGGGCGGGCTATGGCTACACCTTC
>TRBJ2-5|-|TRBV5-4|-
CASSLLGASGETQYF
TGTGCCAGCAGCTTACTGGGGGCTTCGGGAGAGACCCAGTACTTC
>TRBJ1-1|-|TRBV30|-
CAWSRDLTTEAFF
TGTGCCTGGAGTCGGGACTTAACCACTGAAGCTTTCTTT